One and the same sample provided the 13 T cell receptor beta chains below, sequenced in a study of beta chain features in type 1 diabetes. The entirety of the isolated RNA underwent reverse transcription, so expressed TCRB transcripts were sequenced. The repertoire was sequenced with immunoSEQ multiplex PCR; TCRdb's copy has only in-frame clones and lacks some. The table includes 390,000 or so clones, approximately 15% detected once. The sequenced sample consisted of naive CD4+ T cells from blood. These receptors were taken from a man aged 30 to 45 in good health.

With respect to this clone: The sample carries other DNA sequences with the same CDR3. The rearrangement links TRBV5-1 to TRBJ2-5, with a possible D match to TRBD2 (6 bases). V was clipped by 4 bases and J by 5 bases, with 9 bases between them. This CDR3 has 12 amino acids. CDR1 and CDR2 from the germline V gene are SGHRS and YFSETQ. The CDR3 reads CASSPGGETQYF. The CDR3 DNA sequence: TGCGCCAGCAGCCCCGGAGGGGAGACCCAGTACTTC.

This clone was detected a few times. This chain connects TRBV4-1 to TRBJ2-2; 8 bases are shared with TRBD1. J was trimmed by 4 bases and V by 1 base; bases with no gene match: 11. CDR3 length: 18 amino acids. From germline, CDR1 is MGHRA and CDR2 YSYEKL. The CDR3 reads CASSQAVPGQGGTGELFF. CDR3 DNA sequence: TGCGCCAGCAGCCAAGCGGTCCCCGGACAGGGAGGCACCGGGGAGCTGTTTTTT.

This chain links TRBV7-9 with TRBJ1-4; TRBD1 agrees at 9 bases. The CDR3 is 14 residues long. Germline assignment: CDR1 SEHNR and CDR2 FQNEAQ (reference sequence). With 2 bases clipped from V and 7 bases from J, the junction kept 2 bases outside the gene matches. The CDR3 protein is CASSLRTGVEKLFF. CDR3 sequence (DNA): TGTGCCAGCAGCTTAAGGACAGGGGTTGAAAAACTGTTTTTT.

The rearrangement joins TRBV7-2 to TRBJ2-5, with D hard to call. Per the germline V gene, CDR1 is SGHTA and CDR2 is FQGNSA. With 1 base removed from V and 4 bases from J, the gap between germline ends came to 10 bases. The CDR3 is made up of 14 amino acids. The CDR3 region is CASSLGPKLETQYF. Here the CDR3 DNA reads TGTGCCAGCAGCTTAGGGCCCAAATTAGAGACCCAGTACTTC.

The chain uses TRBV9 and TRBJ1-3; TRBD1 might be the D (5 bases). This CDR3 has 13 residues. Germline V gene sequence: CDR1 SGDLS, CDR2 YYNGEE. The CDR3 sequence: CDYRTHSGNTIYF. CDR3 sequence (DNA): TGTGATTACAGGACTCACTCTGGAAACACCATATATTTT. The whole variable domain, filled in from reference TRBV9 and TRBJ1-3, reads DSGVTQTPKHLITATGQRVTLRCSPRSGDLSVYWYQQSLDQGLQFLIQYYNGEERAKGNILERFSAQQFPDLHSELNLSSLELGDSALYFCDYRTHSGNTIYFGEGSWLTVV.

This clone was counted a few times. The chain joins TRBV4-3 to TRBJ2-1; 10 nucleotides align to TRBD2. The V and J ends lost 8 bases and 7 bases, in that order; junction bases with no gene match: 8. The germline gives CDR1 LGHNA, CDR2 YSLEER. CDR3 length equals 14 residues. As DNA, the CDR3 is TGCGCCAGCTCGACAGCGGGGGGGATGAATGAGCAGTTCTTC. Its translation: CASSTAGGMNEQFF.

The genes are TRBV15 and TRBJ2-5; either TRBD1 or TRBD2 may fit D (5 bases each). CDR3 length equals 14 residues. V was pared by 3 bases and J by 0 bases, with 8 bases between. Germline CDR1 is LNHNV and CDR2 is YYDKDF (reference sequence). CDR3 sequence: CATSRGPNQETQYF. In DNA, the CDR3 is TGTGCCACCAGCAGGGGACCAAACCAAGAGACCCAGTACTTC.

The table lists this clone with a few counts. The chain has TRBV13 and TRBJ1-1; 11 bases map to TRBD1. The germline V gene has CDR1 PRHDT and CDR2 FYEKMQ (reference sequence). The CDR3 runs to 18 residues. The J segment lost 0 bases and the V segment lost 5 bases, leaving 11 bases of the junction unmatched. CDR3 sequence: CASSPSDRGRGMNTEAFF. CDR3 in DNA: TGTGCCAGCAGCCCCTCGGACAGGGGGCGCGGGATGAACACTGAAGCTTTCTTT.

V usage is TRBV2 and J usage is TRBJ2-3; 7 bases match TRBD2. The V segment lost 9 bases and the J segment 6 bases; nucleotides outside the gene matches: 9. This CDR3 is 13 amino acids long. Germline V gene lookup returns CDR1 SNHLY and CDR2 FYNNEI. The CDR3 sequence is CAREAGIADTQYF. CDR3 sequence (DNA): TGTGCCAGAGAAGCGGGAATCGCGGATACGCAGTATTTT.

This chain links TRBV6-6 with TRBJ2-7; D is unclear. The CDR3 loop spans 13 amino acids. The germline V gene encodes CDR1 MNHNY and CDR2 SVGAGI (reference sequence). Between the trimmed V and J ends, which lost 4 bases and 0 bases, there was a span of 7 bases. The CDR3 DNA sequence: TGTGCCAGCAGTTCCGTAGGCTCCTACGAGCAGTACTTC. This translates into CASSSVGSYEQYF.

J is TRBJ2-7 and V is TRBV7-9; D not resolved. The germline V gene encodes CDR1 SEHNR and CDR2 FQNEAQ (reference sequence). Trimming took off 0 bases at V and 3 bases at J, with 21 bases between the two ends. The CDR3 is 18 residues long. Here the CDR3 reads CASSLAGSLKEGFYEQYF. The CDR3 bases are TGTGCCAGCAGCTTAGCGGGGTCCCTCAAAGAAGGTTTCTACGAGCAGTACTTC.

This clone was seen a handful of times. This chain joins TRBV29-1 and TRBJ1-1; D ambiguous. Trimming cost V 0 bases and J 9 bases, with 20 bases left between them. Germline assignment: CDR1 SQVTM and CDR2 ANQGSEA. The CDR3 has 15 amino acids. The DNA of the CDR3 is TGCAGCGTTGAAGAGCGGACTGGGCTTCGGGAGAAAGCTTTCTTT. Protein sequence: CSVEERTGLREKAFF.

This clone was seen more than once but under ten times. The chain is built from TRBV30 and TRBJ1-2, with 11 bases aligning to TRBD1. This CDR3 spans 15 amino acids. Germline CDR1 reads GTSNPN; CDR2 reads SVGIG (reference sequence). Trimming took 0 bases from V and 4 from J; bases not matched to a gene: 4. CDR3 residues: CAWSVGGTGGYGYTF. The CDR3, as DNA: TGTGCCTGGAGTGTTGGTGGGACAGGGGGCTATGGCTACACCTTC.